This paragraph reports one TCR beta chain. These data originate in a study of blood T cell repertoires in COVID-19. The overall study: The United States, Italy and Spain supplied acute and convalescent COVID-19 samples. Nucleic acid was either cDNA or gDNA, and it came from T cells, B-cell-depleted T cells, or PBMCs.

Germline V gene sequence: CDR1 SGDLS, CDR2 YYNGEE. V lost 0 bases and J lost 5, with 11 bases in between. This CDR3 spans 14 amino acids. Sequencing was performed with immunoSEQ multiplex PCR; in TCRdb, only in-frame clones are kept and a portion is missing. Here the sample spans approximately 140,000 clones, around nine tenths being singletons. Specimen: peripheral blood. The clonotype was recovered from a human donor in a cohort sampled during active COVID-19. The V gene is TRBV9, the J gene TRBJ2-5; tentatively, D is TRBD1 (6 bases). CDR3 coding DNA: TGTGCCAGCAGCGTAGTGGGGCAGGGGGAGACCCAGTACTTC. It codes for CASSVVGQGETQYF.